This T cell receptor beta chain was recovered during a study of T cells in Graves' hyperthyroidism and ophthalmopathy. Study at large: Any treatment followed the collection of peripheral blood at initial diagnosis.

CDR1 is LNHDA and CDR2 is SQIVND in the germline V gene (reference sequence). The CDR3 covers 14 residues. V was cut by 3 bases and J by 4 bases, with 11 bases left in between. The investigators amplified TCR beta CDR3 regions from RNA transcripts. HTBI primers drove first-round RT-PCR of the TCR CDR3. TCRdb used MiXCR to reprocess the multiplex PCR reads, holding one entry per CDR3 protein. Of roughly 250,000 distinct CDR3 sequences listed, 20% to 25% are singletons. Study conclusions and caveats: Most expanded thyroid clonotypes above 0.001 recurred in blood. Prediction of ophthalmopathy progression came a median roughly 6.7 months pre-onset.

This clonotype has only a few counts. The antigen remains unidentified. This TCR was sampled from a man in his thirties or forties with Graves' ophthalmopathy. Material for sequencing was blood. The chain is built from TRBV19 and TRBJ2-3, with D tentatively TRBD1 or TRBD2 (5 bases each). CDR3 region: CASSIGTGPDTQYF. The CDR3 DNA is TGTGCCAGTAGTATCGGGACCGGACCAGATACGCAGTATTTT.